These 30 T cell receptor beta chains came from one sample sequenced in a study of immune heterogeneity within non-small cell lung tumors. CDR3 of TCR beta was amplified by multiplex PCR that used 32 V and 13 J primers. MiXCR was run by TCRdb on the multiplex PCR reads, yielding one entry per CDR3 protein. Here the sample spans about 11,000 distinct CDR3 sequences, 25% to 30% being singletons. Template came from bulk tumor genomic DNA, at about 650 ng per sample. Surgical sampling yielded several biopsies per primary tumor (spaced far apart). Patients had untreated, newly diagnosed non-small cell lung cancer and underwent curative surgery. The material sequenced was lung tumor tissue. All receptors derive from a man aged 50 or older with non-small cell lung cancer.

This clonotype was found many times. The chain has TRBV20-1 and TRBJ1-5; no firm D call. This CDR3 comprises 13 residues. V lost 1 base and J 5 bases, leaving 9 bases between the germline ends. Germline lookup yields CDR1 DFQATT and CDR2 SNEGSKA (reference sequence). DNA of the CDR3: TGCAGTGCTAGAGCTTGGGGATATCAGCCCCAGCATTTT. Amino acid sequence: CSARAWGYQPQHF.

This clonotype was seen at least ten times. The J gene is TRBJ1-4, the V gene TRBV28; 7 bases are shared with TRBD1. Germline trimming cut 6 bases from V and 7 bases from J; bases unmatched to any gene: 5. Looked up from germline, CDR1 is MDHEN and CDR2 is SYDVKM. The CDR3 contains 13 residues. DNA of the CDR3: TGTGCCAGCAGCTCCAGGGGGGTTGAAAAACTGTTTTTT. Translating gives CASSSRGVEKLFF.

This clonotype has at least ten counts. The chain joins TRBV6-1 to TRBJ1-2; 10 bases agree with TRBD1. The length of the CDR3 is 16 residues. J was trimmed by 7 bases and V by 5 bases; bases with no gene match: 13. Looked up from germline, CDR1 is MNHNS and CDR2 is SASEGT. CDR3 amino acids: CASSPVTGGTSGGYTF. The CDR3 coding sequence is TGTGCCAGCAGTCCGGTGACAGGGGGCACCTCGGGTGGCTACACCTTC.

With respect to this clonotype: A much more abundant neighbour one base away suggests this may be a read error. V usage is TRBV5-1 and J usage is TRBJ2-5, with TRBD1 matching over 7 bases. Germline values: CDR1 SGHRS, CDR2 YFSETQ. CDR3 length equals 14 residues. The V segment lost 2 bases and the J segment 3 bases; nucleotides outside the gene matches: 4. This chain's CDR3 is CASSFGTAKETQYF. In DNA, the CDR3 is TGCGCCAGCAGCTTTGGGACAGCCAAAGAGACCCAGTACTTC.

There are a few counts of this clonotype. The chain recombines TRBV10-3 with TRBJ2-1; D may be TRBD1 or TRBD2 (5 bases each). CDR3 length: 14 amino acids. CDR1 is ENHRY and CDR2 is SYGVKD in the germline V gene. Trimming pared 6 bases from V and 7 bases from J, leaving 16 bases between. CDR3 DNA: TGTGCCATCAGGGGGGACCAGGTTTTGAATGAGCAGTTCTTC. This translates into CAIRGDQVLNEQFF.

This clonotype was detected only a few times. The chain carries TRBV19 and TRBJ2-2; the D gene is possibly TRBD2 (6 bases). The CDR3 totals 14 residues. The ends were cut back, 5 bases at V and 8 bases at J, with 15 bases in the middle. Germline V gene data show CDR1 as LNHDA and CDR2 as SQIVND (reference sequence). CDR3 sequence: CASSHLAYGGELFF. The CDR3 DNA is TGTGCCAGTAGTCATCTAGCGTACGGTGGGGAGCTGTTTTTT.

This clonotype was detected a few times. V gene TRBV10-3 combines with J gene TRBJ1-1, with D tentatively TRBD1 (6 bases). The V gene's germline CDR1 is ENHRY and CDR2 SYGVKD. V shed 2 bases and J shed 5 bases, with 9 bases lying between them. The CDR3 is made up of 13 amino acids. This chain's CDR3 is CAISETGQTEAFF. The DNA for the CDR3 is TGTGCCATCAGTGAGACAGGGCAGACTGAAGCTTTCTTT.

This clonotype showed up just a few times. The chain links TRBV11-1 to TRBJ2-5; 10 bases line up with TRBD2. The CDR3 has 15 amino acids. CDR1 is SGHAT and CDR2 is FQDESV in the germline V gene (reference sequence). V lost 4 bases to trimming and J lost 3 bases; unmatched junction nucleotides: 5. This CDR3 reads CASSSSSGGEETQYF. The CDR3, as DNA: TGTGCCAGCAGCTCCTCTAGCGGGGGCGAAGAGACCCAGTACTTC.

This clonotype appeared a few times. The chain couples TRBV30 to TRBJ1-5; D unresolved. V was trimmed by 1 base and J by 3 bases, leaving 10 bases between them. Germline values: CDR1 GTSNPN, CDR2 SVGIG (reference sequence). This CDR3 contains 14 residues. The chain's CDR3 is CAWSAGPYNQPQHF. The CDR3 DNA is TGTGCCTGGAGTGCTGGGCCATACAATCAGCCCCAGCATTTT. Variable domain in full (rest from reference TRBV30 and TRBJ1-5): SQTIHQWPATLVQPVGSPLSLECTVEGTSNPNLYWYRQAAGRGLQLLFYSVGIGQISSEVPQNLSASRPQDRQFILSSKKLLLSDSGFYLCAWSAGPYNQPQHFGDGTRLSIL.

This clonotype occurred a few times. J is TRBJ2-5 and V is TRBV20-1; 7 bases line up with TRBD2. Germline CDR1 and CDR2: DFQATT and SNEGSKA (reference sequence). Unmatched junction bases numbered 9, after V lost 0 bases and J lost 5 bases. This CDR3 contains 15 residues. The CDR3 protein is CSARDPGPTSETQYF. In nucleotides, the CDR3 is TGCAGTGCTAGAGATCCGGGACCGACTAGCGAGACCCAGTACTTC.

This sequence joins TRBV11-2 and TRBJ2-2, with 7 bases fitting TRBD1. This CDR3 comprises 15 residues. Germline trimming cut 2 bases from V and 4 bases from J; bases unmatched to any gene: 4. Germline V gene sequence: CDR1 SGHAT, CDR2 FQNNGV. CDR3 sequence: CASSLYRGGTGELFF. The CDR3 DNA follows: TGTGCCAGCAGCTTATACAGGGGCGGCACCGGGGAGCTGTTTTTT.

The gene calls are TRBV14 and TRBJ2-2; unclear D gene. Trimming took off 1 base at V and 7 bases at J, with 10 bases between the two ends. The CDR3 has 14 residues. Germline V gene lookup returns CDR1 SGHDN and CDR2 FVKESK. The CDR3 loop is CASSQVLGFGELFF. In DNA form, the CDR3 reads TGTGCCAGCAGCCAAGTATTAGGTTTCGGGGAGCTGTTTTTT.

This clonotype counts as medium-sized. This rearrangement joins TRBV2 to TRBJ2-3; 10 bases fit TRBD2. The germline gives CDR1 SNHLY, CDR2 FYNNEI. J lost 1 base, V lost 10 bases, and 5 bases had no gene match. The CDR3 is made up of 14 amino acids. The chain's CDR3 is CANAGTSGTDTQYF. CDR3 in DNA: TGTGCCAACGCCGGGACTAGCGGCACAGATACGCAGTATTTT.

This sequence joins TRBV19 and TRBJ2-5, with 9 bases fitting TRBD1. Germline CDR1 and CDR2: LNHDA and SQIVND (reference sequence). The CDR3 has 13 amino acids. Germline trimming cut 10 bases from V and 4 bases from J; bases unmatched to any gene: 7. Written as DNA, the CDR3 is TGTGCCACCCGGGGACAGGGAGGAGAGACCCAGTACTTC. This codes for CATRGQGGETQYF.

This clonotype was seen just once. Its ends do not fully match the called genes, so a read error is possible. This rearrangement joins TRBV11-1 to TRBJ2-7; the D gene is possibly TRBD2 (5 bases). The CDR3 has 13 residues. Germline V gene data show CDR1 as SGHAT and CDR2 as FQDESV (reference sequence). The CDR3 DNA sequence: TGTGCCGGCAGCTCTCGGGGCTCCTACGAGCAGTACTTC. Translation: CAGSSRGSYEQYF.

On this clonotype itself: A much larger clone is a single base away; this may be a read error. The rearrangement uses TRBV12-3 or TRBV12-4 and TRBJ2-6; D possibly matches TRBD1 or TRBD2 (6 bases each). Trimming stripped 0 bases from V and 4 bases from J, with 22 bases between. The CDR3 has 20 amino acids. CDR3 amino acids: CASSLAGGQGMWEGANVLTF. The CDR3, as DNA: TGTGCCAGCAGTTTAGCAGGGGGGCAGGGGATGTGGGAAGGGGCCAACGTCCTGACTTTC.

This clonotype has at least ten counts. This rearrangement joins TRBV20-1 to TRBJ2-2, with 7 bases that match TRBD2. Trimming removed 3 bases from V and 11 bases from J; junction bases left unmatched: 6. The CDR3 has 12 amino acids. The germline gives CDR1 DFQATT, CDR2 SNEGSKA (reference sequence). The CDR3, as DNA: TGCAGTGCTAGTCTCGGACTAGTAGAGCTGTTTTTT. It specifies CSASLGLVELFF.

Ten or more counts support this clonotype. This chain connects TRBV19 to TRBJ1-6; unclear D gene. V dropped 6 bases and J dropped 6 bases, with 12 bases sitting between them. Germline assignment: CDR1 LNHDA and CDR2 SQIVND (reference sequence). The CDR3 contains 14 residues. The chain's CDR3 is CASSNTQVNSPLHF. For the CDR3, the DNA is TGTGCCAGTAGCAACACTCAAGTTAATTCACCCCTCCACTTT.

In its sample, this clonotype was seen many times. J is TRBJ2-7 and V is TRBV7-9; 7 positions match TRBD1. The CDR3 extends over 13 amino acids. The junction had 4 bases not matched to a gene; V was cut back by 5 bases and J by 3 bases. CDR1 and CDR2 from the germline V gene are SEHNR and FQNEAQ (reference sequence). The CDR3 sequence: CASSQQGIYEQYF. CDR3 bases: TGTGCCAGCAGCCAACAGGGGATCTACGAGCAGTACTTC.

About this clonotype itself: A much larger clone is a single base away; this may be a read error. This chain uses TRBV28 with TRBJ1-2, with D unclear. The V end lost 2 bases, the J end lost 4 bases, and 11 bases lay between the germline ends. The CDR3 is 14 residues long. Germline V gene data show CDR1 as MDHEN and CDR2 as SYDVKM. CDR3 residues: CASSLPLVTYGYTF. In DNA form, the CDR3 reads TGTGCCAGCAGTTTACCCCTAGTAACCTATGGCTACACCTTC.

Note on this clonotype: Since a much larger clone is just one base distant, this may be a read error. V gene TRBV19 combines with J gene TRBJ1-5, with D maybe TRBD1 (5 bases). Between the trimmed V and J ends, which lost 5 bases and 2 bases, there was a span of 10 bases. Per germline, CDR1 LNHDA and CDR2 SQIVND (reference sequence). The CDR3 sequence is 14 residues long. CDR3 in amino acids: CASSATVGNQPQHF. CDR3 sequence (DNA): TGTGCCAGTAGTGCGACAGTGGGCAATCAGCCCCAGCATTTT. Drawing the rest from reference TRBV19 and TRBJ1-5, the complete variable domain is DGGITQSPKYLFRKEGQNVTLSCEQNLNHDAMYWYRQDPGQGLRLIYYSQIVNDFQKGDIAEGYSVSREKKESFPLTVTSAQKNPTAFYLCASSATVGNQPQHFGDGTRLSIL.

V and J are TRBV18 and TRBJ2-5; a possible D gene is TRBD2 (6 bases). The germline gives CDR1 KGHSH, CDR2 LQKENI. The CDR3 consists of 15 residues. The V gene lost 0 bases and the J gene lost 1 base, with 9 bases spanning the gap. For the CDR3, the DNA is TGTGCCAGCTCACCACCACGGGGGTTCCAAGAGACCCAGTACTTC. Amino acids: CASSPPRGFQETQYF.

V and J are TRBV5-1 and TRBJ2-3, with TRBD2 matching over 13 bases. Germline lookup yields CDR1 SGHRS and CDR2 YFSETQ. The CDR3 contains 17 residues. V trimming: 4 bases; J trimming: 4 bases; junction bases outside the gene matches: 9. The CDR3: CASSPTLAGGPPDTQYF. CDR3 bases: TGCGCCAGCAGCCCGACACTAGCGGGAGGGCCTCCAGATACGCAGTATTTT.

The rearrangement links TRBV20-1 to TRBJ2-2, with TRBD1 matching over 11 bases. This CDR3 is 15 amino acids long. With 3 bases clipped from V and 6 bases from J, the junction kept 6 bases outside the gene matches. Germline loops: CDR1 DFQATT, CDR2 SNEGSKA (reference sequence). CDR3 DNA: TGCAGTGCTAGGGATCAGGGACAGGGGGCCGGGGAGCTGTTTTTT. Amino acid sequence: CSARDQGQGAGELFF.

This rearrangement joins TRBV5-1 to TRBJ2-2; D gene uncertain. The V gene's germline CDR1 is SGHRS and CDR2 YFSETQ. This CDR3 has 15 amino acids. V was cut by 0 bases and J by 6 bases, with 12 bases left in between. CDR3 in amino acids: CASSLGPSRSGELFF. In DNA form, the CDR3 reads TGCGCCAGCAGCTTGGGGCCCTCTAGGTCCGGGGAGCTGTTTTTT.

This clonotype rates as medium-sized. The chain uses TRBV12-3 or TRBV12-4 and TRBJ1-2; a weak D match, TRBD1 (6 bases). The CDR3 is 14 amino acids. Trimming left V 1 base short and J 6 bases short, with 12 bases between. The CDR3 DNA reads as TGTGCCAGCAGTTTAGGAAGCAGGGGCGATGGCTACACCTTC. Its protein is CASSLGSRGDGYTF.

This clonotype came up a few times. The chain employs TRBV29-1 and TRBJ2-2; D gene uncertain. The CDR3 sequence is 12 residues long. CDR1 and CDR2 from the germline V gene are SQVTM and ANQGSEA. The V and J ends lost 1 base and 5 bases respectively, with 5 bases between them. The CDR3 DNA is TGCAGCGTTGAAGGGCAGACCGGGGAGCTGTTTTTT. Amino acids: CSVEGQTGELFF.

This clonotype was observed many times. This chain uses TRBV20-1 with TRBJ1-6, with D possibly matching TRBD1 (5 bases). This CDR3 is built from 16 residues. V dropped 0 bases and J dropped 9 bases, with 18 bases sitting between them. Germline V gives CDR1 DFQATT, CDR2 SNEGSKA (reference sequence). The CDR3 is CSAREGVSGGTSPLHF. The CDR3 DNA is TGCAGTGCTAGAGAAGGGGTTTCGGGGGGGACTTCACCCCTCCACTTT.

As to this clonotype: This may arise from a read error, as a much more abundant clone is one base away. The rearrangement uses TRBV5-1 and TRBJ2-7; D unresolved. The CDR3 totals 16 residues. Germline V gene data show CDR1 as SGHRS and CDR2 as YFSETQ. CDR3: CARSLAGEPWDYEQYF. In DNA, the CDR3 is TGCGCCAGGAGCTTGGCCGGCGAGCCCTGGGACTACGAGCAGTACTTC.

With regard to this clonotype: This may be a read error: a much more frequent sequence differs by one nucleotide. V usage is TRBV2 and J usage is TRBJ2-1, with D unresolved. The CDR3 spans 15 residues. Per the germline V gene, CDR1 is SNHLY and CDR2 is FYNNEI. The CDR3 loop is CASSEYKNSYNEQLF. The CDR3 DNA follows: TGTGCCAGCAGTGAATACAAAAACTCCTACAATGAGCAGTTGTTC. Combining the CDR3 with reference TRBV2 and TRBJ2-1 gives the whole variable domain EPEVTQTPSHQVTQMGQEVILRCVPISNHLYFYWYRQILGQKVEFLVSFYNNEISEKSEIFDDQFSVERPDGSNFTLKIRSTKLEDSAMYFCASSEYKNSYNEQLFGPGTRLTVL.